One and the same sample provided the 11 T cell receptor beta chains below, sequenced in a study of blood T cell repertoires in COVID-19. The table came from immunoSEQ multiplex PCR; TCRdb's copy has only in-frame clones and leaves some out. The table has fewer than 150,000 clones, roughly four fifths seen once. The sequenced sample consisted of peripheral blood. Receptors were obtained from a human donor in a cohort sampled during active COVID-19.

The V gene is TRBV7-6, the J gene TRBJ2-6; no definite D call. Trimming took off 1 base at V and 0 bases at J, with 10 bases between the two ends. In germline, CDR1 is SGHVS, CDR2 FNYEAQ. The CDR3 is 17 amino acids. This chain's CDR3 is CASSLVPQNSGANVLTF. The DNA of the CDR3 is TGTGCCAGCAGCTTAGTTCCACAGAACTCTGGGGCCAACGTCCTGACTTTC.

A single count supports this clone. The V and J genes are TRBV19 and TRBJ2-1, with TRBD1 as a possible D gene (5 bases). Germline CDR1 reads LNHDA; CDR2 reads SQIVND (reference sequence). Trimming removed 5 bases from V and 0 bases from J, with 14 bases in between. The length of the CDR3 is 16 residues. CDR3 region: CASSGSDTRSYNEQFF. In DNA form, the CDR3 reads TGTGCCAGTAGTGGCTCGGACACCCGCTCCTACAATGAGCAGTTCTTC.

The chain combines TRBV4-2 with TRBJ1-4, with D possibly TRBD1 on 5 matching bases. The CDR3 extends over 15 amino acids. Germline-derived CDR1 and CDR2 are LGHNA and YNFKEQ. V dropped 1 base and J dropped 7 bases, with 13 bases sitting between them. DNA for the CDR3: TGTGCCAGCAGCCAAGTAACGGGGGGGGGTGAAAAACTGTTTTTT. Protein: CASSQVTGGGEKLFF.

The chain couples TRBV4-2 to TRBJ2-7, with 15 bases that match TRBD2. The CDR3 length is 15 residues. V lost 4 bases and J lost 4; bases outside the gene matches: 2. Germline assignment: CDR1 LGHNA and CDR2 YNFKEQ. Here the CDR3 DNA reads TGTGCCAGCAGCCGGGGACTAGCGGGAGGATACGAGCAGTACTTC. Protein: CASSRGLAGGYEQYF.

This clone came up once. The V gene is TRBV21-1, the J gene TRBJ2-7; no DNA check was done on the table's D call, TRBD1. TRBV21-1 is assigned pseudogene status. This CDR3 region has 11 residues. The CDR3 nucleotides are TGTGCCAAGGACAGGGGTAGCGAGCAGTACTTC. Residues: CAKDRGSEQYF.

The CDR3: CASSQDRTQYF. The CDR3, as DNA: TGTGCCAGCAGCCAAGATAGAACGCAGTATTTT. The chain has TRBV4-2 and TRBJ2-3; D gene unclear. Per germline, CDR1 LGHNA and CDR2 YNFKEQ. The V and J ends lost 0 bases and 9 bases respectively, with 4 bases between them. The CDR3 loop spans 11 amino acids.

This clone was seen just once. The genes are TRBV4-1 and TRBJ1-1, with 7 bases identical to TRBD1. CDR1 and CDR2 from the germline V gene are MGHRA and YSYEKL. J was trimmed by 3 bases and V by 5 bases; bases with no gene match: 15. The CDR3 is 17 residues long. The CDR3 region is CASSWGQTRPTDTEAFF. The CDR3 nucleotides are TGCGCCAGCAGCTGGGGACAGACCCGCCCTACGGACACTGAAGCTTTCTTT.

This chain uses TRBV6-5 with TRBJ1-5; D is unresolved. This CDR3 is 14 amino acids long. V was trimmed by 8 bases and J by 1 base, leaving 12 bases between them. CDR1 and CDR2 from the germline V gene are MNHEY and SVGAGI. In nucleotides, the CDR3 is TGTGCCAGCGCCTCGGGGATAAGCAATCAGCCCCAGCATTTT. Translation: CASASGISNQPQHF.

This chain joins TRBV11-2 and TRBJ1-5; no clear D. V was clipped by 3 bases and J by 0 bases, with 6 bases between them. This CDR3 is built from 14 residues. The V gene's germline CDR1 is SGHAT and CDR2 FQNNGV. The CDR3, as DNA: TGTGCCAGCAGCTTGGCAGATAGCAATCAGCCCCAGCATTTT. This gives the protein CASSLADSNQPQHF. Based on the CDR3 plus reference TRBV11-2 and TRBJ1-5, the full variable domain is EAGVAQSPRYKIIEKRQSVAFWCNPISGHATLYWYQQILGQGPKLLIQFQNNGVVDDSQLPKDRFSAERLKGVDSTLKIQPAKLEDSAVYLCASSLADSNQPQHFGDGTRLSIL.

This clone was found once. V usage is TRBV7-9 and J usage is TRBJ1-2; D call uncertain. Trimming pared 4 bases from V and 5 bases from J, leaving 8 bases between. This CDR3 contains 12 residues. CDR1 SEHNR and CDR2 FQNEAQ come from the germline V gene (reference sequence). This CDR3 is CASSSSGYGYTF. The CDR3 nucleotides read TGTGCCAGCAGCTCCTCCGGGTATGGCTACACCTTC.

The chain has TRBV10-2 and TRBJ1-2, with D perhaps matching TRBD1 (5 bases). CDR3 size: 13 residues. CDR1 is WSHSY, CDR2 SAAADI, per germline. V lost 3 bases and J 8 bases, leaving 13 bases between the germline ends. The CDR3 DNA reads TGCGCCAGCAGTGAAGCGGGGACGGGAGGCTACACCTTC. Its protein is CASSEAGTGGYTF.